A selection of T cell receptor beta chains follows, all from one sample in a study of control samples from healthy donors and cancer patients. Data came from immunoSEQ multiplex PCR; TCRdb stores just in-frame clones and leaves some out. The table lists around 150,000 clones, 96% of them singletons, with about 0.94% in the top ten. Sequenced input: blood. These receptors were taken from a woman in her 30s in good health. Each CDR3 is given without its conserved first and last residue. Clone size appears in some rows only: once, few, many, or a class for an expanded clone.

v_call clone_size cdr3_aa
TRBV5-6 . ASSFGGPAGEIEEKLF
TRBV6-5 . ASMGRPYEQY
TRBV5-4 . ASSLMGQGVHGYGYT
TRBV27 . ASSMGDQETQY
TRBV6-2/TRBV6-3 . ASSYGDTGYT
TRBV28 . ASIPGHETEAF
TRBV9 . ASSARGLAGQETQY
TRBV29-1 . SVEAAPEQF
TRBV28 . ASTPPRASGANVLT
TRBV18 . ASSSSGQGLIYEQY
TRBV19 once ASTLRDSYNSPLH
TRBV19 . ATHLGTGDGSTEAF
TRBV18 . ASSPGNTYEQY
TRBV28 . ASSLYLGNTIY
TRBV12-3/TRBV12-4 . ATRGTHYNEQF
TRBV9 . ASSVGGGPRVNGYT
TRBV5-1 . ASSDRVNNEQF
TRBV19 . ASSIGQTYQETQY
TRBV18 . ASSDTGTVGEKLF
TRBV27 once ASTSDPSQPQH
TRBV11-2 . ASSPAHAIMAHEQF
TRBV7-8 . ASSLGFLENEQF
TRBV11-3 . ASSFRLAGRETQY
TRBV29-1 . SVGAPNTGELF
TRBV6-2/TRBV6-3 . ASSRGLQGGGSPLH
TRBV7-2 . ASSPRGGGWEKLF
TRBV11-2 . ASIPSPRTGELF
TRBV28 . ASSLWDTQY
TRBV4-2 once ASSQGWGGTEAF
TRBV27 . ASSLVQGFAQPQH
TRBV3-1/TRBV3-2 . ASSQERGGLAGYYEQY
TRBV28 . ASSFLQGNNQPQH
TRBV27 . ASSIDGDTEAF
TRBV19 . ASSQGGRPYNEQF
TRBV7-8 . ASSFASWRGRSTEAF
TRBV11-1 . ASSYVSLGGTQY
TRBV6-1 . ASSEIGVGNTIY
TRBV6-5 . ASSEGLGAAYGYT
TRBV7-8 . ASGLEGQGRETQY
TRBV12-3/TRBV12-4 . ASSPRLDQPQH
TRBV6-4 . ASSKDRVRHNEQF
TRBV4-1 . ASSQLGRAPGNEKLF
TRBV5-1 . ASSLVLYNEQF
TRBV10-3 . AISVPGQSYEQY
TRBV27 . ASSVDPEGAYSPLH
TRBV7-3 . ASSQAGGMNEQF
TRBV12-5 . ASGFSTGGLTDTQY
TRBV6-6 . ASRASGELHTEAF
TRBV29-1 . SVLGGEGYHNEQF
TRBV27 once ASSFRTGYGTDTQY
TRBV15 . ATSKGDGRSEQY
TRBV29-1 . SGNGGIAYNEQF
TRBV2 once ASRRDRSNQPQH
TRBV28 . ASSFPYGAVYGYT
TRBV6-5 . ASSYSRVQPQH
TRBV7-9 . ASSLQSTEAF
TRBV27 . ASSSRGTSSYEQY
TRBV4-1 . ASSLLPLAGGQIWQF
TRBV4-2 . ASSTLGSGNTIY